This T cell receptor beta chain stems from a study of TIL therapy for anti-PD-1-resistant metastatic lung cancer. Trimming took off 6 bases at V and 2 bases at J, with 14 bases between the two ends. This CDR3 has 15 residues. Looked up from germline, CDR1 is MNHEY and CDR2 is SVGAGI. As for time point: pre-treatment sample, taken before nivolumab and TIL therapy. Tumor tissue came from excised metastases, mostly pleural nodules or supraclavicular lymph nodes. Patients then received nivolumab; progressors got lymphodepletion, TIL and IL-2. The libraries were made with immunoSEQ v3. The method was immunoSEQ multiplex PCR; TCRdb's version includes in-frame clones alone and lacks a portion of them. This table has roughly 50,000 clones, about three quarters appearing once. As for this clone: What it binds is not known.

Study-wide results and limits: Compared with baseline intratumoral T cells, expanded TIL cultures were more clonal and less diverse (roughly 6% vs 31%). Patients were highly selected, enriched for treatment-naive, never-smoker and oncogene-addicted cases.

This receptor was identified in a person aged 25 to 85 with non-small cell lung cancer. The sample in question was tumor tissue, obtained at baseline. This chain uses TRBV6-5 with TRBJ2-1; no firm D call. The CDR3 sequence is CASSIYPITYNEQFF. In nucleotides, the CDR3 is TGTGCCAGCAGCATCTACCCAATCACCTACAATGAGCAGTTCTTC.